Following are 27 T cell receptor beta chains from one sample sequenced in a study of blood T cells in healthy people across ages. For the second PCR, which ran for about 6 to 11 cycles, a sample-barcoded 5' primer and a J-beta primer mix were used. MiXCR, run by TCRdb on the 5' RACE reads, gives a single entry per CDR3 protein. The data show under 750,000 distinct CDR3 sequences, with about 45% seen just once and just under 25% held by the top ten. The sample taken for sequencing was blood. These receptors all stem from an older man in good health.

This clonotype was detected ten times or more. This sequence joins TRBV6-5 and TRBJ2-3, with 12 bases aligning to TRBD1. The CDR3 spans 17 residues. The trim removed 2 bases at V and 3 bases at J, leaving 6 bases unmatched. Germline loops: CDR1 MNHEY, CDR2 SVGAGI. The CDR3 here is CASSYVGTGGRTDTQYF. DNA for the CDR3: TGTGCCAGCAGTTACGTCGGGACAGGGGGCCGGACAGATACGCAGTATTTT.

This clonotype was observed many times. This may stem from a read error, because a much larger clone lies one nucleotide away. The V call is TRBV6-2 or TRBV6-3, the J call TRBJ2-6; D may be TRBD2 (5 bases). Germline V gives CDR1 MNHEY, CDR2 SVGEGT. The CDR3 totals 16 residues. Trimming pared 8 bases from V and 4 bases from J, leaving 18 bases between. CDR3 in amino acids: CASEGRYRAGANVLTF. The CDR3, as DNA: TGTGCCAGCGAGGGTCGATATCGGGCGGGGGCCAACGTCCTGACTTTC.

This clonotype came up many times. The chain is built from TRBV20-1 and TRBJ2-4; 8 bases agree with TRBD2. The ends lost 3 bases at V and 2 bases at J; junction bases unmatched: 15. Germline-derived CDR1 and CDR2 are DFQATT and SNEGSKA (reference sequence). CDR3 length: 18 amino acids. DNA of the CDR3: TGCAGTGCTAGCGACTCCGGAACAGCGGGAGCATCCAAAAACATTCAGTACTTC. The encoded protein is CSASDSGTAGASKNIQYF.

The genes are TRBV27 and TRBJ1-1; TRBD1 might be the D (6 bases). CDR1 MNHEY and CDR2 SMNVEV come from the germline V gene (reference sequence). Trimming took off 6 bases at V and 9 bases at J, with 20 bases between the two ends. This CDR3 region has 14 residues. The CDR3 reads CASRVKQGRFKAFF. In nucleotides, the CDR3 is TGTGCCAGCAGGGTGAAACAGGGTAGATTTAAAGCTTTCTTT.

The chain carries TRBV6-6 and TRBJ2-5, with D maybe TRBD2 (7 bases). Germline-derived CDR1 and CDR2 are MNHNY and SVGAGI (reference sequence). Trimming pared 2 bases from V and 5 bases from J, leaving 15 bases between. CDR3 size: 15 residues. CDR3: CASSYRGASVETQYF. The CDR3 nucleotides are TGTGCCAGCAGTTACCGGGGGGCTTCCGTCGAGACCCAGTACTTC.

The rearrangement links TRBV20-1 to TRBJ1-1, with no clear D. Germline CDR1 and CDR2: DFQATT and SNEGSKA (reference sequence). Trimming removed 7 bases at V and 1 base at J, with 22 bases between. The CDR3 sequence is 16 residues long. CDR3 amino acids: CSGTLIRHGENTEAFF. The CDR3 DNA reads TGCAGTGGGACCTTAATCCGTCACGGGGAGAACACTGAAGCTTTCTTT.

Only one count was recorded for this clonotype. The chain combines TRBV7-9 with TRBJ1-2; D is uncertain. V shed 3 bases and J shed 2 bases, with 10 bases lying between them. This CDR3 has 14 residues. CDR1 SEHNR and CDR2 FQNEAQ come from the germline V gene (reference sequence). The CDR3 DNA reads as TGTGCCAGCAGCTTTGACAATACGAACTATGGCTACACCTTC. Protein sequence: CASSFDNTNYGYTF.

The V call is TRBV5-1, the J call TRBJ1-2, with TRBD1 matching over 7 bases. The CDR3 is 13 residues long. In germline, CDR1 is SGHRS, CDR2 YFSETQ. The J segment lost 7 bases and the V segment lost 6 bases, leaving 9 bases of the junction unmatched. CDR3 DNA sequence: TGCGCCAGCAACCCGACAGGGCGCGGTGGCTACACCTTC. This encodes CASNPTGRGGYTF.

This clonotype occurred a few times. The CDR3 reads CASSQDAAGPMTGELFF. DNA for the CDR3: TGCGCCAGCAGCCAAGATGCAGCGGGACCGATGACCGGGGAGCTGTTTTTT. The rearrangement uses TRBV4-3 and TRBJ2-2, with TRBD2 matching 7 bases. The CDR3 is 17 amino acids. From germline, CDR1 is LGHNA and CDR2 YSLEER. V was clipped by 0 bases and J by 5 bases; unmatched bases: 9.

The chain joins TRBV6-1 to TRBJ2-7; D is tentatively TRBD1 or TRBD2 (5 bases each). CDR1 and CDR2 (germline): MNHNS, SASEGT. V lost 2 bases and J lost 4, with 15 bases in between. This CDR3 is built from 15 residues. CDR3 amino acids: CASSESGARRYEQYF. The CDR3 region has the DNA TGTGCCAGCAGTGAATCCGGGGCCCGACGGTACGAGCAGTACTTC.

This clonotype appeared a single time. The genes are TRBV10-3 and TRBJ2-3; D possibly corresponds to TRBD1 (5 bases). CDR1 and CDR2 from the germline V gene are ENHRY and SYGVKD. The CDR3 runs 14 residues. Trimming removed 3 bases from V and 3 bases from J, with 10 bases in between. The CDR3 nucleotides are TGTGCCATCAGTGAAAGGGGTTTGACAGATACGCAGTATTTT. Its protein is CAISERGLTDTQYF.

The chain combines TRBV3-1 with TRBJ2-5, with TRBD2 matching 9 bases. V was pared by 2 bases and J by 3 bases, with 1 base of the junction left unmatched. This CDR3 region has 14 residues. Per germline, CDR1 LGHDT and CDR2 YNNKEL (reference sequence). The CDR3 spells CASSQKRGEETQYF. CDR3 nucleotides: TGTGCCAGCAGCCAAAAGCGGGGGGAAGAGACCCAGTACTTC.

The chain carries TRBV30 and TRBJ1-2, with D perhaps matching TRBD1 (5 bases). Germline CDR1 is GTSNPN and CDR2 is SVGIG (reference sequence). Trimming stripped 1 base from V and 4 bases from J, with 19 bases between. The CDR3 extends over 16 amino acids. CDR3 protein: CAWSASGGVKVYGYTF. DNA of the CDR3: TGTGCCTGGAGTGCGTCCGGAGGGGTCAAGGTCTATGGCTACACCTTC.

This clonotype has only a few counts. The chain carries TRBV7-9 and TRBJ1-4; D remains ambiguous. This CDR3 region has 15 residues. Trimming removed 5 bases at V and 4 bases at J, with 14 bases between. Germline CDR1 and CDR2: SEHNR and FQNEAQ (reference sequence). The CDR3 nucleotides read TGTGCCAGCAGCCCAACAAGGCCCAATAATGAAAAACTGTTTTTT. It yields the protein CASSPTRPNNEKLFF.

The chain carries TRBV4-3 and TRBJ1-1, with D hard to call. The germline V gene has CDR1 LGHNA and CDR2 YSLEER. Trimming removed 1 base at V and 5 bases at J, with 14 bases between. This CDR3 region has 15 residues. The CDR3, as DNA: TGCGCCAGCAGCCAAGTTTCTTCGGGGAAAACTGAAGCTTTCTTT. Protein: CASSQVSSGKTEAFF.

The gene calls are TRBV7-9 and TRBJ2-1; 7 bases are shared with TRBD2. CDR1 and CDR2 from the germline V gene are SEHNR and FQNEAQ (reference sequence). CDR3 length: 14 residues. Unmatched junction bases numbered 7, after V lost 5 bases and J lost 6 bases. Written as DNA, the CDR3 is TGTGCCAGCAGCGGGGGACTAATCTTCAATGAGCAGTTCTTC. This encodes CASSGGLIFNEQFF.

The chain couples TRBV3-1 to TRBJ2-7, with 8 bases lining up with TRBD2. The V segment lost 8 bases and the J segment 2 bases; nucleotides outside the gene matches: 8. CDR3 length: 14 residues. Looked up from germline, CDR1 is LGHDT and CDR2 is YNNKEL (reference sequence). CDR3 residues: CASRSGLDPYEQYF. The CDR3 region has the DNA TGTGCCAGCCGATCGGGACTAGATCCCTACGAGCAGTACTTC.

This chain connects TRBV20-1 to TRBJ2-1; 8 bases align to TRBD1. The CDR3 has 13 amino acids. In germline, CDR1 is DFQATT, CDR2 SNEGSKA (reference sequence). V gave up 5 bases and J gave up 9 bases; unmatched junction bases: 9. CDR3 loop: CSAQGAAGSEQFF. DNA of the CDR3: TGCAGTGCTCAGGGGGCTGCTGGTAGTGAGCAGTTCTTC.

V is TRBV3-1 and J is TRBJ2-2; D ambiguous. Germline loops: CDR1 LGHDT, CDR2 YNNKEL (reference sequence). The CDR3 loop spans 13 amino acids. Trimming pared 0 bases from V and 4 bases from J, leaving 3 bases between. The CDR3 region has the DNA TGTGCCAGCAGCCAAGACCCCACCGGGGAGCTGTTTTTT. It translates to CASSQDPTGELFF.

The rearrangement uses TRBV6-1 and TRBJ2-7, with 14 nucleotides matching TRBD2. This CDR3 has 15 amino acids. The J segment lost 3 bases and the V segment lost 8 bases, leaving 6 bases of the junction unmatched. From germline, CDR1 is MNHNS and CDR2 SASEGT. This CDR3 reads CASHLGTSGSYEQYF. Written as DNA, the CDR3 is TGTGCCAGCCACCTCGGGACTAGCGGGAGCTACGAGCAGTACTTC.

The V and J genes are TRBV12-5 and TRBJ2-7, with a weak D call TRBD2 (5 bases). Germline CDR1 LGHNT, CDR2 FRNRAP. V was pared by 2 bases and J by 2 bases, with 13 bases between. The CDR3 covers 15 residues. The CDR3 loop is CASGLTRGNPYEQYF. The CDR3 DNA reads TGTGCTAGTGGTTTGACACGGGGTAATCCCTACGAGCAGTACTTC.

A few counts support this clonotype. This chain joins TRBV5-1 and TRBJ2-5, with TRBD2 matching over 11 bases. Trimming at V came to 4 bases and at J to 3 bases, leaving 5 bases not matched to a gene. Germline CDR1 and CDR2: SGHRS and YFSETQ. The CDR3 totals 15 residues. CDR3 sequence: CASSEGLAEEETQYF. CDR3 nucleotides: TGCGCCAGCAGCGAGGGACTAGCGGAAGAAGAGACCCAGTACTTC.

In DNA, the CDR3 is TGTGCCGGCACCTCTAGCGGGACAGGGTCCTACGAGCAGTACTTC. It is translated as CAGTSSGTGSYEQYF. The chain carries TRBV6-6 and TRBJ2-7; D may be TRBD1 or TRBD2 (9 bases each). Germline CDR1 is MNHNY and CDR2 is SVGAGI (reference sequence). Trimming removed 11 bases from V and 1 base from J, with 21 bases in between. The CDR3 is made up of 15 amino acids.

The chain carries TRBV7-6 and TRBJ1-1, with 7 bases fitting TRBD1. CDR1 is SGHVS, CDR2 FNYEAQ, per germline. The CDR3 runs 16 residues. The V gene end was trimmed by 2 bases and the J gene end by 5 bases; junction bases not matched to a gene: 11. The CDR3 sequence: CASSLRGRQGPTEAFF. CDR3 sequence (DNA): TGTGCCAGCAGCTTAAGGGGGAGACAGGGCCCGACTGAAGCTTTCTTT.

This chain uses TRBV3-1 with TRBJ1-3; no firm D call. The germline CDR1 and CDR2 sequences are LGHDT and YNNKEL (reference sequence). The CDR3 spans 16 residues. The V end was cut by 1 base, the J end by 1 base, with 11 bases between. CDR3: CASSQVSGPSGNTIYF. CDR3 coding DNA: TGTGCCAGCAGCCAAGTCTCCGGGCCGTCTGGAAACACCATATATTTT. The variable domain in full, with the rest retrieved from reference TRBV3-1 and TRBJ1-3, is DTAVSQTPKYLVTQMGNDKSIKCEQNLGHDTMYWYKQDSKKFLKIMFSYNNKELIINETVPNRFSPKSPDKAHLNLHINSLELGDSAVYFCASSQVSGPSGNTIYFGEGSWLTVV.

A few counts support this clonotype. The gene calls are TRBV9 and TRBJ1-6; D remains ambiguous. The CDR3 has 13 amino acids. Germline V gene data show CDR1 as SGDLS and CDR2 as YYNGEE. V lost 3 bases to trimming and J lost 3 bases, with 4 bases between them. The CDR3 here is CASSEGYNSPLHF. In DNA, the CDR3 is TGTGCCAGCAGCGAAGGCTATAATTCACCCCTCCACTTT.

This clonotype was picked up one time. This chain joins TRBV5-1 and TRBJ1-4; D may be TRBD1 (6 bases). This CDR3 contains 14 residues. Germline-derived CDR1 and CDR2 are SGHRS and YFSETQ. Trimming left V 2 bases short and J 6 bases short, with 11 bases between. The CDR3 protein is CASSFAGAYEKLFF. The CDR3 DNA sequence: TGCGCCAGCAGCTTTGCAGGGGCATATGAAAAACTGTTTTTT.